This is a list of T cell receptor beta chains from one sample in a study of shared clonotypes between healthy human individuals. Using immunoSEQ multiplex PCR, the repertoire was profiled, and TCRdb retains in-frame clones only, with some absent. This repertoire shows about 640,000 clones, 72% found once; its top ten account for 1.8%. Sequences were obtained from memory CD4+ T cells sorted from blood. These receptors came from a woman in her thirties in good health. Each CDR3 is given with its conserved first and last residue. Each record gives: clone size, J gene, D gene, V gene, CDR3 protein, CDR3 DNA. A D gene is named only where the DNA matches it firmly. Not every row has a clone size; where given, it reads once, few, many or a size class.

. TRBJ2-3 . TRBV10-3 CAISNRSTDTQYF TGTGCCATCAGTAACAGGTCGACAGATACGCAGTATTTT
many TRBJ1-2 . TRBV7-9 CASSLLAGQIGNGYTF TGTGCCAGCAGCCTGTTAGCCGGGCAAATAGGGAATGGCTACACCTTC
. TRBJ1-2 . TRBV7-9 CASSSNDLYGYTF TGTGCCAGCAGCTCGAACGACCTATATGGCTACACCTTC
. TRBJ1-1 TRBD1 TRBV10-2 CASRGRRQGAGAGTEAFF TGCGCCAGCAGAGGAAGAAGACAGGGGGCCGGAGCAGGCACTGAAGCTTTCTTT
. TRBJ2-1 TRBD1 TRBV28 CASRTGGYEQFF TGTGCCAGCAGAACAGGGGGCTATGAGCAGTTCTTC
. TRBJ2-7 TRBD1 TRBV11-2 CASSTKQGETYEQYF TGTGCCAGCAGCACGAAACAGGGGGAAACCTACGAGCAGTACTTC
. TRBJ1-1 TRBD1 TRBV5-1 CASSLAGDRGMNTEAFF TGCGCCAGCAGCTTGGCCGGGGACAGGGGTATGAACACTGAAGCTTTCTTT
few TRBJ2-7 TRBD2 TRBV25-1 CASTEAGTSGRNEQYF TGTGCCAGCACTGAGGCCGGGACTAGCGGGAGGAACGAGCAGTACTTC
. TRBJ2-3 TRBD2 TRBV6-1 CASSEAVTSGRTDTQYF TGTGCCAGCAGTGAAGCGGTCACTAGCGGGAGGACAGATACGCAGTATTTT
. TRBJ2-1 . TRBV7-2 CASSLGRDNEQFF TGTGCCAGCAGCTTAGGACGAGACAATGAGCAGTTCTTC
. TRBJ2-7 . TRBV15 CATSRGKGLRTYEQYF TGTGCCACCAGCAGAGGAAAGGGGCTAAGGACCTACGAGCAGTACTTC
. TRBJ2-1 . TRBV4-1 CASRGMSSYNEQFF TGCGCCAGCAGGGGGATGAGCTCCTACAATGAGCAGTTCTTC
. TRBJ2-7 . TRBV5-4 CASSQDPNGSYEQYF TGTGCCAGCAGCCAAGATCCGAACGGCTCCTACGAGCAGTACTTC
. TRBJ1-4 TRBD1 TRBV4-1 CASSQDPGQGSEKLFF TGCGCCAGCAGCCAAGACCCGGGACAGGGGTCCGAAAAACTGTTTTTT
once TRBJ2-4 TRBD2 TRBV19 CASSIDLQGLGKNIQYF TGTGCCAGTAGTATAGATCTCCAAGGACTAGGAAAAAACATTCAGTACTTC
. TRBJ2-5 . TRBV10-1 CASGTGGEETQYF TGCGCCAGCGGTACAGGAGGGGAAGAGACCCAGTACTTC
. TRBJ2-3 . TRBV6-6 CASTKGDTQYF TGTGCCAGCACCAAAGGAGATACGCAGTATTTT
. TRBJ1-1 . TRBV6-5 CASRPPAKRNAEAFF TGTGCCAGCAGACCCCCGGCCAAGAGGAACGCTGAAGCTTTCTTT
. TRBJ2-1 . TRBV18 CASSPVSVTIDEQFF TGTGCCAGCTCACCGGTTAGTGTAACTATCGATGAGCAGTTCTTC
. TRBJ2-7 . TRBV27 CASSSFAWQDPPGEQYF TGTGCCAGCAGTTCATTTGCGTGGCAGGACCCCCCGGGGGAGCAGTACTTC
. TRBJ1-5 . TRBV6-1 CATLRQTQQPQHF TGTGCCACCCTACGACAGACCCAGCAGCCCCAGCATTTT
. TRBJ1-2 . TRBV5-6 CASSLGDNYGYTF TGTGCCAGCAGCTTGGGTGATAACTATGGCTACACCTTC
. TRBJ2-1 . TRBV9 CASSVFSSGLDEQFF TGTGCCAGCAGCGTCTTTTCCAGTGGTCTCGATGAGCAGTTCTTC
. TRBJ2-7 TRBD1 TRBV10-2 CASRDRYYEQYF TGCGCCAGCAGGGACAGGTACTACGAGCAGTACTTC
few TRBJ2-7 . TRBV2 CASSAKYEQYF TGTGCCAGCAGTGCCAAGTACGAGCAGTACTTC
few TRBJ2-5 TRBD2 TRBV7-6 CASSLSGSGGETQYF TGTGCCAGCAGCTTAAGCGGGAGTGGGGGGGAGACCCAGTACTTC
. TRBJ2-1 . TRBV5-1 CASSSLSSYNEQFF TGCGCCAGCAGCTCACTCAGCTCCTACAATGAGCAGTTCTTC
few TRBJ1-1 TRBD1 TRBV7-8 CASSEIQTGATEAFF TGTGCCAGCAGCGAAATTCAGACAGGGGCCACTGAAGCTTTCTTT
. TRBJ2-7 . TRBV6-6 CASSPSGSYEQYF TGTGCCAGCAGTCCGAGCGGGTCCTACGAGCAGTACTTC
. TRBJ1-5 TRBD1 TRBV5-8 CASSSGQGAAQPQHF TGTGCCAGCAGCTCGGGACAGGGGGCCGCTCAGCCCCAGCATTTT
few TRBJ1-1 . TRBV28 CASSLLTGEAFF TGTGCCAGCAGTTTATTAACGGGAGAAGCTTTCTTT
once TRBJ2-7 TRBD2 TRBV6-6 CASSYSVLAGGEQYF TGTGCCAGCAGTTACTCTGTTCTAGCGGGAGGCGAGCAGTACTTC
few TRBJ2-2 . TRBV19 CASRSTGAGELFF TGTGCCAGTAGGTCAACAGGAGCCGGGGAGCTGTTTTTT
. TRBJ2-3 TRBD2 TRBV28 CASTREGPDTQYF TGTGCCAGCACCCGGGAGGGCCCCGATACGCAGTATTTT
once TRBJ2-1 TRBD2 TRBV9 CASSATSGLYNEQFF TGTGCCAGCAGCGCGACTAGCGGGCTATACAATGAGCAGTTCTTC
once TRBJ2-2 . TRBV11-1 CASSLARLGAAGELFF TGTGCCAGCAGCTTAGCGAGACTAGGGGCCGCCGGGGAGCTGTTTTTT
. TRBJ1-5 . TRBV28 CASSAAGRNQPQHF TGTGCCAGCAGTGCCGCAGGGCGCAATCAGCCCCAGCATTTT
. TRBJ1-1 TRBD1 TRBV27 CASSPGDRPSEAFF TGTGCCAGCAGTCCCGGGGACAGACCCTCTGAAGCTTTCTTT
once TRBJ2-5 TRBD1 TRBV9 CASSSDRGRQETQYF TGTGCCAGCAGCTCCGACAGGGGGCGGCAAGAGACCCAGTACTTC
once TRBJ2-7 TRBD1 TRBV23-1 CASSLQDRGGEQYF TGCGCCAGCAGTCTCCAGGACAGGGGTGGCGAGCAGTACTTC
. TRBJ2-3 TRBD2 TRBV9 CASSVAPGGPADTQYF TGTGCCAGCAGCGTAGCACCGGGAGGGCCCGCAGATACGCAGTATTTT
. TRBJ2-1 . TRBV20-1 CSAQRTPGPFF TGCAGTGCCCAAAGAACACCCGGGCCGTTCTTC
once TRBJ2-1 TRBD2 TRBV4-1 CASRLAGGPGNEQFF TGCGCCAGCAGGTTAGCGGGAGGGCCGGGTAATGAGCAGTTCTTC
. TRBJ2-2 . TRBV5-8 CASSFHRGGELFF TGTGCCAGCAGCTTTCATCGGGGCGGGGAGCTGTTTTTT
. TRBJ2-3 . TRBV4-1 CASSQVGRQVTDTQYF TGCGCCAGCAGCCAAGTGGGAAGACAGGTCACAGATACGCAGTATTTT
once TRBJ2-1 . TRBV5-1 CASSAAGGYNEQFF TGCGCCAGCAGCGCAGCGGGCGGCTACAATGAGCAGTTCTTC